These 13 T cell receptor beta chains were sequenced from one sample in a study of T-cell reconstitution after alpha-beta-depleted transplantation in children. Unique molecular identifiers were used to barcode this TCRbeta library. One entry per CDR3 protein results from TCRdb running MiXCR on the PCR reads. Altogether roughly 400,000 distinct CDR3 sequences are present, just over 20% being singletons, with the ten largest covering 3.8%. The sample consisted of PBMCs from the stem cell graft donor, taken from the stem cell graft. The source of these receptors is a human donor who donated a stem cell graft to a child with acute myeloid leukemia.

This clonotype was counted ten times or more. The chain is built from TRBV7-9 and TRBJ2-3, with 14 bases identical to TRBD2. Germline trimming cut 5 bases from V and 1 base from J; bases unmatched to any gene: 5. The CDR3 loop spans 17 amino acids. Per the germline V gene, CDR1 is SEHNR and CDR2 is FQNEAQ (reference sequence). CDR3 protein: CASSLGLAGVGTDTQYF. The CDR3 DNA reads TGTGCCAGCAGCCTGGGACTAGCGGGAGTAGGCACAGATACGCAGTATTTT.

The chain recombines TRBV7-8 with TRBJ2-2, with D perhaps matching TRBD1 (5 bases). From germline, CDR1 is SGHVS and CDR2 FQNEAQ. This CDR3 is built from 14 residues. With 1 base removed from V and 8 bases from J, the gap between germline ends came to 11 bases. The CDR3 DNA sequence: TGTGCCAGCAGCTTAGTTTTCAGGGCGGGGGAGCTGTTTTTT. The encoded protein is CASSLVFRAGELFF. Complete variable domain (other parts from reference TRBV7-8 and TRBJ2-2): GAGVSQSPRYKVAKRGQDVALRCDPISGHVSLFWYQQALGQGPEFLTYFQNEAQLDKSGLPSDRFFAERPEGSVSTLKIQRTQQEDSAVYLCASSLVFRAGELFFGEGSRLTVL.

In its sample, this clonotype was seen a few times. The chain employs TRBV5-1 and TRBJ2-1; 9 bases match TRBD1. Germline-derived CDR1 and CDR2 are SGHRS and YFSETQ. Trimming cost V 4 bases and J 5 bases; bases outside gene matches: 7. This CDR3 is 15 amino acids long. The CDR3 spells CASSTDRGGHNEQFF. The DNA for the CDR3 is TGCGCCAGCAGCACCGACAGGGGGGGACACAATGAGCAGTTCTTC.

This clonotype was recorded many times. This chain joins TRBV11-2 and TRBJ2-1; possible D gene TRBD2, 7 bases. The CDR3 length is 16 residues. V was cut by 5 bases and J by 4 bases, with 18 bases left in between. The V gene's germline CDR1 is SGHAT and CDR2 FQNNGV. The CDR3 sequence: CASSVIVGRGYNEQFF. In DNA form, the CDR3 reads TGTGCCAGCAGCGTAATAGTGGGGAGGGGGTACAATGAGCAGTTCTTC.

The J gene is TRBJ2-2, the V gene TRBV5-1; unclear D gene. This CDR3 contains 15 residues. The germline V gene encodes CDR1 SGHRS and CDR2 YFSETQ. With 2 bases removed from V and 2 bases from J, the gap between germline ends came to 10 bases. The CDR3: CASSLPPPNTGELFF. CDR3 sequence (DNA): TGCGCCAGCAGCTTACCTCCGCCCAACACCGGGGAGCTGTTTTTT.

This chain uses TRBV28 with TRBJ1-1; D gene unclear. Germline V gene data show CDR1 as MDHEN and CDR2 as SYDVKM. This CDR3 is 15 amino acids long. With 4 bases removed from V and 1 base from J, the gap between germline ends came to 13 bases. CDR3 nucleotides: TGTGCCAGCAGTTGGGAGCGTGATTGGAACACTGAAGCTTTCTTT. Translation: CASSWERDWNTEAFF.

J is TRBJ1-2 and V is TRBV5-1; 7 bases match TRBD1. J was trimmed by 3 bases and V by 3 bases; bases with no gene match: 8. This CDR3 is 15 amino acids long. Germline lookup yields CDR1 SGHRS and CDR2 YFSETQ. The CDR3 loop reads CASSSLTGVDYGYTF. The DNA for the CDR3 is TGCGCCAGCAGCTCCCTTACAGGGGTCGACTATGGCTACACCTTC.

The chain has TRBV2 and TRBJ1-1, with D possibly matching TRBD1 (5 bases). Germline lookup yields CDR1 SNHLY and CDR2 FYNNEI. The germline V and J ends were trimmed by 10 bases and 3 bases, with 9 bases remaining between them. The CDR3 runs to 11 residues. Here the CDR3 reads CATLGDTEAFF. The CDR3 DNA reads TGTGCCACCCTGGGGGACACTGAAGCTTTCTTT.

In its sample, this clonotype was seen many times. This chain links TRBV29-1 with TRBJ2-3; D possibly corresponds to TRBD2 (6 bases). CDR3 length: 13 residues. With 3 bases removed from V and 3 bases from J, the gap between germline ends came to 10 bases. From germline, CDR1 is SQVTM and CDR2 ANQGSEA. The CDR3 DNA follows: TGCAGCGTTGAGATAGGGAGGACAGATACGCAGTATTTT. This codes for CSVEIGRTDTQYF.

The chain has TRBV12-3 or TRBV12-4 and TRBJ1-6, with 10 bases identical to TRBD1. This CDR3 has 14 amino acids. Trimming removed 6 bases from V and 7 bases from J; junction bases left unmatched: 3. The CDR3: CASRTGGENSPLHF. The CDR3 DNA follows: TGTGCCAGCAGGACAGGGGGCGAGAATTCACCCCTCCACTTT.

The V and J genes are TRBV7-9 and TRBJ2-3; D might be TRBD2 (5 bases). Germline CDR1 and CDR2: SEHNR and FQNEAQ (reference sequence). V shed 2 bases and J shed 6 bases, with 9 bases lying between them. The CDR3 consists of 13 residues. Here the CDR3 DNA reads TGTGCCAGCAGCTTATCCGGGATTGATACGCAGTATTTT. It is translated as CASSLSGIDTQYF.

This clonotype appeared a few times. The rearrangement links TRBV20-1 to TRBJ2-1; the match to TRBD2 covers 12 bases. This CDR3 spans 14 amino acids. V shed 4 bases and J 4 bases; nucleotides not matched to a gene: 2. CDR1 and CDR2 (germline): DFQATT, SNEGSKA (reference sequence). CDR3 nucleotides: TGCAGTGCTAAACTAGCGGGGGGATACAATGAGCAGTTCTTC. Its translation is CSAKLAGGYNEQFF.

V usage is TRBV2 and J usage is TRBJ1-4; no clear D gene. Germline loops: CDR1 SNHLY, CDR2 FYNNEI. V lost 6 bases and J lost 7, with 6 bases in between. This CDR3 is 11 amino acids long. CDR3 DNA sequence: TGTGCCAGCAGGCTGAGTGAAAAACTGTTTTTT. Translation gives CASRLSEKLFF.